Each of the 21 T cell receptor beta chains below was sequenced from the same sample in a study of PD-1 blockade in classical Hodgkin lymphoma. No patient escaped relapse after autologous stem cell transplantation, and brentuximab vedotin exposure varied. The data were produced by immunoSEQ multiplex PCR, yet TCRdb's version contains in-frame clones alone and is incomplete. The repertoire holds some 62,000 clones, with approximately 89% as singletons. Source: peripheral blood mononuclear cells (PBMCs), taken at baseline. All receptors derive from a human donor with classical Hodgkin lymphoma.

The chain employs TRBV7-6 and TRBJ2-7; possibly TRBD1 or TRBD2 for D (6 bases each). Germline CDR1 is SGHVS and CDR2 is FNYEAQ. The length of the CDR3 is 16 residues. V lost 5 bases and J 1 base, leaving 18 bases between the germline ends. CDR3 DNA: TGTGCCAGCAGCGTTAGCGGTGGGGGCCCATCCTACGAGCAGTACTTC. This gives the protein CASSVSGGGPSYEQYF.

The V gene is TRBV6-4, the J gene TRBJ2-1; 11 bases agree with TRBD2. Germline V gene sequence: CDR1 MRHNA, CDR2 SNTAGT. V shed 5 bases and J 2 bases; nucleotides not matched to a gene: 2. The length of the CDR3 is 15 residues. In DNA, the CDR3 is TGTGCCAGCAGTCCTAGCGGGGGGACCTACAATGAGCAGTTCTTC. Translating it yields CASSPSGGTYNEQFF.

J is TRBJ1-1 and V is TRBV7-9; D is undetermined. Germline-derived CDR1 and CDR2 are SEHNR and FQNEAQ (reference sequence). This CDR3 contains 11 residues. Trimming left V 3 bases short and J 8 bases short, with 7 bases between. CDR3 in DNA: TGTGCCAGCAGCTTGACTGTCGAAGCTTTCTTT. Amino acid sequence: CASSLTVEAFF.

The CDR3 DNA sequence: TGCGCCAGCAGTGTAGTGGGTCCAGGGATTGAAAAACTGTTTTTT. As protein: CASSVVGPGIEKLFF. V is TRBV5-1 and J is TRBJ1-4; TRBD1 is a possible D gene (5 bases). Germline CDR1 is SGHRS and CDR2 is YFSETQ. The V and J ends lost 5 bases and 7 bases respectively, with 18 bases between them. The CDR3 consists of 15 residues.

This sequence joins TRBV10-1 and TRBJ2-7, with D perhaps matching TRBD1 (6 bases). Trimming took 3 bases from V and 2 from J, leaving 14 bases between them. The CDR3 runs 15 residues. Germline V gives CDR1 WNHNN, CDR2 SYGVQD (reference sequence). The CDR3 DNA follows: TGCGCCAGCAGTGAATCAGGGGACGTCACCTACGAGCAGTACTTC. Protein: CASSESGDVTYEQYF.

The chain combines TRBV11-2 with TRBJ1-1; D ambiguous. Germline CDR1 reads SGHAT; CDR2 reads FQNNGV. With 5 bases removed from V and 3 bases from J, the gap between germline ends came to 16 bases. The CDR3 consists of 15 residues. The CDR3 nucleotides are TGTGCCAGCAGCCTTAGCCTAGGGCGGGACACTGAAGCTTTCTTT. Translation: CASSLSLGRDTEAFF.

V gene TRBV19 combines with J gene TRBJ1-2; D remains ambiguous. Per germline, CDR1 LNHDA and CDR2 SQIVND (reference sequence). CDR3 length equals 14 residues. The V and J ends lost 7 bases and 3 bases respectively, with 15 bases between them. In nucleotides, the CDR3 is TGTGCCAGTACCATGACGTGGGAGGACTATGGCTACACCTTC. Its protein product is CASTMTWEDYGYTF.

The V and J genes are TRBV15 and TRBJ2-4; TRBD2 matches 7 bases. Per the germline V gene, CDR1 is LNHNV and CDR2 is YYDKDF (reference sequence). The CDR3 spans 19 residues. The V gene end was trimmed by 0 bases and the J gene end by 0 bases; junction bases not matched to a gene: 11. The CDR3 sequence: CATSREWGRGLLAKNIQYF. The CDR3 DNA sequence: TGTGCCACCAGCAGAGAATGGGGGAGGGGACTCCTAGCCAAAAACATTCAGTACTTC.

This chain connects TRBV5-1 to TRBJ2-7; 8 nucleotides match TRBD1. The J segment lost 3 bases and the V segment lost 4 bases, leaving 6 bases of the junction unmatched. Germline CDR1 is SGHRS and CDR2 is YFSETQ. The CDR3 is 14 residues long. This CDR3 is CASSVDRGNYEQYF. CDR3 bases: TGCGCCAGCAGCGTCGACAGGGGTAACTACGAGCAGTACTTC.

This chain links TRBV2 with TRBJ2-7; D perhaps matches TRBD2 (7 bases). There are 15 residues in the CDR3. Germline V lookup: CDR1 SNHLY, CDR2 FYNNEI. With 4 bases removed from V and 4 bases from J, the gap between germline ends came to 17 bases. In nucleotides, the CDR3 is TGTGCCAGCAGTGTTACGGGGGGCCCCATATACGAGCAGTACTTC. Translation gives CASSVTGGPIYEQYF.

The chain links TRBV4-3 to TRBJ2-3; D perhaps matches TRBD2 (5 bases). Germline V CDR1 and CDR2: LGHNA, YSLEER. The CDR3 is 15 amino acids. The V end lost 1 base, the J end lost 6 bases, and 14 bases lay between the germline ends. CDR3 sequence: CASSQVQRGWDTQYF. The CDR3 DNA follows: TGCGCCAGCAGCCAAGTACAGCGAGGGTGGGATACGCAGTATTTT.

The V gene is TRBV18, the J gene TRBJ1-1; D is undetermined. The CDR3 length is 16 residues. The germline CDR1 and CDR2 sequences are KGHSH and LQKENI. The V end was cut by 3 bases, the J end by 2 bases, with 16 bases between. CDR3 loop: CASSPLLERANTEAFF. In nucleotides, the CDR3 is TGTGCCAGCTCACCCTTACTCGAGAGGGCTAACACTGAAGCTTTCTTT.

This clone was observed at least ten times. The V call is TRBV7-8, the J call TRBJ1-2, with D uncertain. CDR1 is SGHVS, CDR2 FQNEAQ, per germline. This CDR3 spans 12 amino acids. V was clipped by 1 base and J by 5 bases, with 5 bases between them. The CDR3 coding sequence is TGTGCCAGCAGCTTAGGCGAATATGGCTACACCTTC. Its protein product is CASSLGEYGYTF. The full variable domain, with the rest looked up from reference TRBV7-8 and TRBJ1-2, is GAGVSQSPRYKVAKRGQDVALRCDPISGHVSLFWYQQALGQGPEFLTYFQNEAQLDKSGLPSDRFFAERPEGSVSTLKIQRTQQEDSAVYLCASSLGEYGYTFGSGTRLTVV.

This chain connects TRBV30 to TRBJ2-5; TRBD2 aligns across 7 bases. Germline V gene sequence: CDR1 GTSNPN, CDR2 SVGIG (reference sequence). CDR3 size: 15 residues. The trim removed 0 bases at V and 2 bases at J, leaving 6 bases unmatched. The CDR3 spells CAWSVKAGPQETQYF. CDR3 bases: TGTGCCTGGAGTGTAAAAGCGGGGCCGCAAGAGACCCAGTACTTC.

The chain employs TRBV5-1 and TRBJ2-7, with 8 bases fitting TRBD2. J lost 2 bases, V lost 4 bases, and 2 bases had no gene match. CDR1 and CDR2 (germline): SGHRS, YFSETQ. The CDR3 has 13 amino acids. The CDR3 spells CASSRGGAYEQYF. CDR3 bases: TGCGCCAGCAGCCGGGGGGGTGCCTACGAGCAGTACTTC.

V gene TRBV5-6 combines with J gene TRBJ2-5; D might be TRBD1 (5 bases). Germline V CDR1 and CDR2: SGHDT, YYEEEE. The CDR3 is made up of 12 amino acids. The V and J ends lost 3 bases and 4 bases respectively, with 7 bases between them. CDR3 nucleotide sequence: TGTGCCAGCAGCTGGGGCCGAGAGACCCAGTACTTC. Protein sequence: CASSWGRETQYF.

The chain combines TRBV29-1 with TRBJ2-3; a possible D gene is TRBD1 (5 bases). The germline V gene encodes CDR1 SQVTM and CDR2 ANQGSEA. Trimming took 1 base from V and 6 from J, leaving 14 bases between them. This CDR3 comprises 14 residues. The CDR3 bases are TGCAGCGTTGAAGTTACAGGAGCGCGGGATACGCAGTATTTT. It yields the protein CSVEVTGARDTQYF.

The rearrangement uses TRBV7-2 and TRBJ2-7; 7 bases are shared with TRBD2. J was trimmed by 0 bases and V by 5 bases; bases with no gene match: 7. CDR1 and CDR2 (germline): SGHTA, FQGNSA. This CDR3 is built from 15 residues. Here the CDR3 reads CASSPRDYYSYEQYF. The DNA for the CDR3 is TGTGCCAGCAGCCCACGGGACTACTACTCCTACGAGCAGTACTTC.

The rearrangement links TRBV15 to TRBJ1-3; D is unclear. The CDR3 extends over 17 amino acids. The V end lost 0 bases, the J end lost 0 bases, and 12 bases lay between the germline ends. Per germline, CDR1 LNHNV and CDR2 YYDKDF (reference sequence). This CDR3 reads CATSRDRTPRSGNTIYF. CDR3 sequence (DNA): TGTGCCACCAGCAGAGATCGAACTCCTCGCTCTGGAAACACCATATATTTT. Full variable domain (outside the CDR3, taken from reference TRBV15 and TRBJ1-3): DAMVIQNPRYQVTQFGKPVTLSCSQTLNHNVMYWYQQKSSQAPKLLFHYYDKDFNNEADTPDNFQSRRPNTSFCFLDIRSPGLGDTAMYLCATSRDRTPRSGNTIYFGEGSWLTVV.

The chain combines TRBV6-1 with TRBJ1-5, with D perhaps matching TRBD1 (5 bases). This CDR3 has 14 amino acids. Germline values: CDR1 MNHNS, CDR2 SASEGT. V lost 8 bases to trimming and J lost 2 bases, with 13 bases between them. The CDR3: CASGSRGGNQPQHF. For the CDR3, the DNA is TGTGCCAGCGGGTCCCGGGGGGGCAATCAGCCCCAGCATTTT.

The chain joins TRBV7-2 to TRBJ1-2; unclear D gene. Trimming took 0 bases from V and 4 from J, leaving 6 bases between them. This CDR3 comprises 13 residues. CDR1 SGHTA and CDR2 FQGNSA come from the germline V gene. The CDR3, as DNA: TGTGCCAGCAGCTTAGCTTTCTTCTATGGCTACACCTTC. This encodes CASSLAFFYGYTF.